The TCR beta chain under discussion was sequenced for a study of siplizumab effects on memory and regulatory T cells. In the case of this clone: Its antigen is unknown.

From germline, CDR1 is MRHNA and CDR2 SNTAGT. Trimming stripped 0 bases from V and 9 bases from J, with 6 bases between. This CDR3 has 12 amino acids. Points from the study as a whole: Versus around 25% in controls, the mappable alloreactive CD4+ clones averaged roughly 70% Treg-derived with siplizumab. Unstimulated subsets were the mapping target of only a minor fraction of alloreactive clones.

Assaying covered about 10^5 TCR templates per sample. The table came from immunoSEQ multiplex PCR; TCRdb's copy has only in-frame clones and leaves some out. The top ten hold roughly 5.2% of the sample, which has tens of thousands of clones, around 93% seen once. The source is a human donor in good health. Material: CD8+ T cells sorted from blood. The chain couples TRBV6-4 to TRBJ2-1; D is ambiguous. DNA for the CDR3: TGTGCCAGCAGTGACTCCGGGTTTGAGCAGTTCTTC. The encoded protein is CASSDSGFEQFF.